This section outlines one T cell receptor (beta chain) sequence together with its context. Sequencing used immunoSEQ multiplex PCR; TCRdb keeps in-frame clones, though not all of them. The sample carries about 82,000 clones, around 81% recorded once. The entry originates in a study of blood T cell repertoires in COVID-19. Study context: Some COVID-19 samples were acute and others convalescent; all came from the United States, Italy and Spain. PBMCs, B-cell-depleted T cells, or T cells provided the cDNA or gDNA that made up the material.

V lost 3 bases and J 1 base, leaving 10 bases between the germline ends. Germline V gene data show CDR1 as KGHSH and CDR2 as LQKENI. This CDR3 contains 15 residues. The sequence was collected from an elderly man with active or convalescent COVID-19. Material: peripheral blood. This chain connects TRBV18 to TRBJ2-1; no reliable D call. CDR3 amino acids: CASSPRSASYNEQFF. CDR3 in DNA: TGTGCCAGCTCACCCAGGTCAGCTTCCTACAATGAGCAGTTCTTC. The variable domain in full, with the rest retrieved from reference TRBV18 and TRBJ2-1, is NAGVMQNPRHLVRRRGQEARLRCSPMKGHSHVYWYRQLPEEGLKFMVYLQKENIIDESGMPKERFSAEFPKEGPSILRIQQVVRGDSAAYFCASSPRSASYNEQFFGPGTRLTVL.